This T cell receptor (beta chain) was recovered during a study of blood T cell repertoires in COVID-19. Turning to the study itself: Specimens from acute and convalescent COVID-19 originated in the United States, Italy and Spain. In each case, the material was cDNA or gDNA derived from T cells, B-cell-depleted T cells, or PBMCs.

As processed by the authors: Cell counts per sample came from amplifying reference gene primers. TCRdb keeps only in-frame clones here, not all; method: immunoSEQ multiplex PCR. Clone size and the V and J calls come from that table; the DNA yielded D and trimming. Of about 190,000 clones listed, less than 90% are singletons. Germline V gene data show CDR1 as ENHRY and CDR2 as SYGVKD. V lost 3 bases and J 9 bases, leaving 14 bases between the germline ends. The CDR3 is 13 amino acids. The rearrangement uses TRBV10-3 and TRBJ1-2; D gene ambiguous. The specimen was peripheral blood. This TCR was sampled from a human donor in a cohort sampled during active COVID-19. Written as DNA, the CDR3 is TGTGCCATCAGTGACCGGGGTGGTTATCGCTACACCTTC. This sequence encodes CAISDRGGYRYTF.